Listed below are T cell receptor beta chains from one sample, sequenced in a study of CD8 T cells in Susac syndrome. One entry per CDR3 protein, called by TCRdb with MiXCR from the immunoSEQ multiplex PCR reads. In the table there are some 260,000 distinct CDR3 sequences, roughly 85% of which are singletons. The sequenced sample was CD8+ T cells from PBMCs. These receptors came from a human donor with multiple sclerosis. CDR3s include the opening cysteine and the closing phenylalanine or tryptophan. The order of the fields is J gene, D gene, V gene, CDR3 DNA, CDR3 protein. D genes are given only for firm matches.

j_gene: TRBJ2-7
d_gene: TRBD2
v_gene: TRBV28
CDR3nt: TGTGCCAGCAGACCCGCTAGCGGTCTTTACTACGAGCAGTACTTC
CDR3aa: CASRPASGLYYEQYF

j_gene: TRBJ1-6
d_gene: .
v_gene: TRBV28
CDR3nt: TGTGCCAGCAGTTTGAGGGGGTATAATTCACCCCTCCACTTT
CDR3aa: CASSLRGYNSPLHF

j_gene: TRBJ2-1
d_gene: .
v_gene: TRBV12-3/TRBV12-4
CDR3nt: TGTGCCAGCAGTTTAGCATTGCGCGAGGTCCCTTCCTACAATGAGCAGTTCTTC
CDR3aa: CASSLALREVPSYNEQFF

j_gene: TRBJ2-4
d_gene: .
v_gene: TRBV27
CDR3nt: TGTGCCAGCAGTTTCACCGGGGCTCAAAACATTCAGTACTTC
CDR3aa: CASSFTGAQNIQYF

j_gene: TRBJ1-1
d_gene: .
v_gene: TRBV28
CDR3nt: TGTGCCAGCAGTTTTCACCAGGTGAACACTGAAGCTTTCTTT
CDR3aa: CASSFHQVNTEAFF

j_gene: TRBJ1-1
d_gene: .
v_gene: TRBV2
CDR3nt: TGTGCCAGCAGTGGAATCGAAGCTTTCTTT
CDR3aa: CASSGIEAFF

j_gene: TRBJ2-7
d_gene: TRBD1
v_gene: TRBV27
CDR3nt: TGTGCCAGCAGTTTAGAGACAGGGGCCGTCTACGAGCAGTACTTC
CDR3aa: CASSLETGAVYEQYF

j_gene: TRBJ2-2
d_gene: TRBD2
v_gene: TRBV27
CDR3nt: TGTGCCAGCAGTTTGGAAGGGCTAGCGGGAGACGGGGAGCTGTTTTTT
CDR3aa: CASSLEGLAGDGELFF

j_gene: TRBJ2-3
d_gene: .
v_gene: TRBV9
CDR3nt: TGTGCCAGCAGCGTAGACCCTGCGAGGGTAAAAACAGATACGCAGTATTTT
CDR3aa: CASSVDPARVKTDTQYF

j_gene: TRBJ2-3
d_gene: .
v_gene: TRBV4-1
CDR3nt: TGCGCCAGCAGCCAATGGCGGTCGAGTTCAGATACGCAGTATTTT
CDR3aa: CASSQWRSSSDTQYF

j_gene: TRBJ1-1
d_gene: .
v_gene: TRBV5-1
CDR3nt: TGCGCCAGCAGCATCGAAGGCACTGAAGCTTTCTTT
CDR3aa: CASSIEGTEAFF

j_gene: TRBJ2-2
d_gene: TRBD2
v_gene: TRBV6-1
CDR3nt: TGTGCCAGCAGGACCCTCGGGACTAGCGACGGGGAGCTGTTTTTT
CDR3aa: CASRTLGTSDGELFF

j_gene: TRBJ2-3
d_gene: .
v_gene: TRBV7-9
CDR3nt: TGTGCCAGCAGCCAGGACTACGGCACAGATACGCAGTATTTT
CDR3aa: CASSQDYGTDTQYF

j_gene: TRBJ1-1
d_gene: .
v_gene: TRBV19
CDR3nt: TGTGCCAGTAGTCCTACCACCGACGCGAACACTGAAGCTTTCTTT
CDR3aa: CASSPTTDANTEAFF

j_gene: TRBJ2-3
d_gene: .
v_gene: TRBV5-1
CDR3nt: TGCGCCAGCAGCTTCTCAAGCGGGAGCACAGATACGCAGTATTTT
CDR3aa: CASSFSSGSTDTQYF

j_gene: TRBJ2-1
d_gene: .
v_gene: TRBV27
CDR3nt: TGTGCCAGCAGTTTAGGGCTACCCATCGCTTTCAATGAGCAGTTCTTC
CDR3aa: CASSLGLPIAFNEQFF

j_gene: TRBJ1-1
d_gene: TRBD1
v_gene: TRBV5-1
CDR3nt: TGCGCCAGCACCCTTACAGGGGGCCGGACTGAAGCTTTCTTT
CDR3aa: CASTLTGGRTEAFF